This T cell receptor beta chain was identified during a study of long-term antiretroviral therapy in people with HIV. V was trimmed by 1 base and J by 6 bases, leaving 8 bases between them. The germline V gene encodes CDR1 MNHEY and CDR2 SVGAGI. This CDR3 spans 13 amino acids. Survey-level immunoSEQ v3.0 assays were run. Clones were sequenced by immunoSEQ multiplex PCR, and TCRdb holds only the in-frame ones, with some missing. The table records about 22,000 clones, just over 85% of them present only once. The TCR originated in a man in his 60s with HIV. Sequencing used unsorted PBMCs, obtained 1.3 years after starting antiretroviral therapy. The chain is built from TRBV6-5 and TRBJ2-3, with D perhaps TRBD2 (6 bases). DNA for the CDR3: TGTGCCAGCAGTTACTTCGGAGGGGATACGCAGTATTTT. This gives the protein CASSYFGGDTQYF.